A selection of T cell receptor beta chains follows, all from one sample in a study of blood T cell repertoires in COVID-19. Clones were sequenced by immunoSEQ multiplex PCR, and TCRdb holds only the in-frame ones, with some missing. The sample includes 100,000 or so clones, approximately 85% of them seen just once. The material sequenced was peripheral blood. The receptor source for this set is a human donor in a cohort sampled during active COVID-19. Both conserved end residues are part of each CDR3. D genes are given only for firm matches. Not every row has a clone size; where given, it reads once, few, many or a size class.

v_gene	abundance	j_gene	d_gene	CDR3aa	CDR3nt
TRBV28	-	TRBJ2-2	TRBD2	CASSSPGTSRPGELFF	TGTGCCAGCAGCTCCCCCGGGACTAGCAGACCCGGGGAGCTGTTTTTT
TRBV10-3	-	TRBJ2-1	-	CAITGGGNEQFF	TGTGCCATCACCGGGGGAGGTAATGAGCAGTTCTTC
TRBV14	-	TRBJ2-1	-	CASSQSYRAYNEQFF	TGTGCCAGCAGCCAGTCATATAGAGCCTACAATGAGCAGTTCTTC
TRBV28	-	TRBJ1-5	-	CASSLSWGVRQPQHF	TGTGCCAGCAGTTTATCTTGGGGGGTGAGGCAGCCCCAGCATTTT
TRBV27	medium-sized	TRBJ2-2	-	CASSLSVSGTNTGELFF	TGTGCCAGCAGTTTATCGGTTAGCGGAACGAACACCGGGGAGCTGTTTTTT
TRBV4-2	-	TRBJ2-6	-	CASSQPLGANVLTF	TGTGCCAGCAGCCAACCTCTTGGGGCCAACGTCCTGACTTTC
TRBV3-1/TRBV3-2	-	TRBJ2-2	TRBD2	CASSHRLAGETGELFF	TGTGCCAGCAGCCACCGACTAGCGGGAGAGACCGGGGAGCTGTTTTTT
TRBV23-1	once	TRBJ2-2	-	CASDPPRDVTGELFF	TGCGCCAGCGACCCCCCGCGGGACGTTACCGGGGAGCTGTTTTTT
TRBV12-5	-	TRBJ1-5	TRBD1	CASAPMTGDNQPQHF	TGTGCTAGTGCCCCAATGACAGGGGACAATCAGCCCCAGCATTTT
TRBV6-5	-	TRBJ1-6	TRBD1	CASSRDRDNSPLHF	TGTGCCAGCAGTCGGGACAGGGATAATTCACCCCTCCACTTT
TRBV7-3	-	TRBJ2-1	TRBD2	CASSPTSGAHNEQFF	TGTGCCAGCAGCCCGACTAGCGGGGCCCACAATGAGCAGTTCTTC